This T cell receptor (beta chain) was sequenced for a study of beta chain features in type 1 diabetes. V lost 1 base, J lost 4 bases, and 7 bases lay in between. This CDR3 region has 13 residues. Germline CDR1 SGHTA, CDR2 FQGNSA. Points from the study as a whole: The study found that naive, central memory and Treg TCRB repertoires appeared more similar in patients than in healthy donors.

The authors reverse transcribed all of the isolated RNA, so sequencing captured expressed TCRB transcripts. For naive, central memory and regulatory T cell samples, reads averaged around 3.6 million. The table came from immunoSEQ multiplex PCR; TCRdb's copy has only in-frame clones and leaves some out. The sample contains hundreds of thousands of clones, roughly 12% of which appear only once. Researchers reported sorting CD4+ naive, central memory, regulatory and stem cell-like memory cells via CD45RO/CCR7/CD25/CD127/CD95/CD27. This clone was found a few times. Its cognate antigen is unknown. This chain connects TRBV7-2 to TRBJ1-1, with D unclear. The sample comprised naive CD4+ T cells from blood. The receptor was derived from a man in his late teens or twenties in good health. CDR3 sequence: CASSLGRVTEAFF. In DNA form, the CDR3 reads TGTGCCAGCAGCTTAGGGCGGGTCACTGAAGCTTTCTTT.